The clone carrying this T cell receptor (beta chain) was detected only once. Antigen: not known. The data were obtained in a study of siplizumab effects on memory and regulatory T cells. Study-level results: Mapping to unstimulated subsets was achieved for only a minor fraction of alloreactive clones.

Per-sample assaying covered 95,000 to 100,000 TCR templates. The protocol was immunoSEQ multiplex PCR, while the TCRdb copy is restricted to in-frame clones and leaves out a portion. The data contain about 64,000 clones, roughly 96% of them seen just once; the ten biggest clones take up more than 0.095%. Sequences were obtained from naive CD8+ T cells sorted from blood. The source is a human donor in good health.

The DNA for the CDR3 is TGTGCCAGCAGCTTAACGGGGGGGCCAGAGACCCAGTACTTC. Amino acids: CASSLTGGPETQYF. The chain employs TRBV7-2 and TRBJ2-5; 8 positions match TRBD2. V shed 2 bases and J 4 bases; nucleotides not matched to a gene: 3. This CDR3 is 14 amino acids long. CDR1 and CDR2 (germline): SGHTA, FQGNSA.